This T cell receptor beta chain was identified in a study of CD4+ T cells in melanoma (dated by TCRdb to 2022 to 2024). Some background on the complete study: The study investigated neoantigen-specific CD4+ T cells in human melanoma. On the study overall, not on this receptor specifically: The report described a correlation between neoantigen-specific CD4+ T cells and the function of CD8+ T cells, macrophages and B cells. According to the report, neoantigen-specific CD4+ T cells in melanoma displayed diverse differentiation states.

Concerning this clone: The target of this receptor is not known. No base qualities exist here, and no much larger clone lies one base off it.

CDR1 and CDR2 were assigned from the germline V gene (reference sequence) as SGHNT and YYREEE. From the cysteine up to the phenylalanine, the CDR3 has a length of 16 residues. The read is trimmed to its CDR3 DNA, 48 bases read in frame from base 1. V is pruned by 4 bases and J by 4 bases, leaving 8 bases of the junction without a gene match. Receptors were amplified or captured by the immunoSEQ multiplex PCR assay. TCRdb re-hosts the immuneACCESS table, in-frame sequences only. Its copies lack some clones; in the studies checked, an unresolved V gene accounts for under half of them, and the cause for the rest is not known. The sample table holds 110,000 to 150,000 clones, of which about 93% were seen once. The top ten hold less than 2% of the sample. The donors were melanoma patients.

The sequence is built from TRBV5-4 and TRBJ2-2, and 9 junction bases match TRBD2. The clonotype comes from a human donor with melanoma. The CDR3 loop reads CASSPLAGGFTGELFF. The DNA sequence is as follows: TGTGCCAGCAGCCCTCTGGCGGGGGGGTTCACCGGGGAGCTGTTTTTT.